The rows below give T cell receptor beta chains drawn from one sample of a study of CD8 T cells in ankylosing spondylitis. TCRdb redid the calling of the 5' RACE reads with MiXCR, one entry per CDR3 protein. Of more than 250,000 distinct CDR3 sequences in the sample, roughly 8% were seen once. The sequenced sample consisted of blood, either unsorted or a sorted T cell fraction (not recorded which). Receptor source: a male donor with ankylosing spondylitis. Each CDR3 is given with its conserved first and last residue. D genes are given only for firm matches. The size entry is marked missing in some rows and otherwise reads once, few, many or a size class.

D gene,V gene,clone size,J gene,CDR3 DNA,CDR3 protein
TRBD2,TRBV5-1,-,TRBJ2-3,TGCGCCAGCAGCTTGGTGATAGCGGGAGGGCCGGATACGCAGTATTTT,CASSLVIAGGPDTQYF
TRBD2,TRBV5-1,many,TRBJ2-1,TGCGCCAGCAGCTTGTTTAGCGGGAGTTCGAATGAGCAGTTCTTC,CASSLFSGSSNEQFF
-,TRBV7-2,-,TRBJ2-7,TGTGCCAGCAGCTTATATCTAGCAGAGGGTTACGAGCAGTACTTC,CASSLYLAEGYEQYF
TRBD2,TRBV25-1,-,TRBJ2-1,TGTGCCAGCACTCGGACTAGCGAGAGCTACAATGAGCAGTTCTTC,CASTRTSESYNEQFF
-,TRBV29-1,few,TRBJ2-6,TGCAGCGTTGAAGACACAGGGGCCAACGTCCTGACTTTC,CSVEDTGANVLTF
-,TRBV28,few,TRBJ1-2,TGTGCCAGCAGTTTAAGGGACGGGGGGCTCTATGGCTACACCTTC,CASSLRDGGLYGYTF
-,TRBV12-3/TRBV12-4,many,TRBJ1-5,TGTGCCAGCAGTTTAGTGGGGGGAATAAGCAATCAGCCCCAGCATTTT,CASSLVGGISNQPQHF
TRBD2,TRBV29-1,many,TRBJ2-1,TGCAGCGTTGGCGGGACTAGCGGGACTTACAATGAGCAGTTCTTC,CSVGGTSGTYNEQFF
TRBD2,TRBV11-2,-,TRBJ2-7,TGTGCCAGCAGCTTAGCCCCGGGGGGTAGCGGCTTCGAGCAGTACTTC,CASSLAPGGSGFEQYF
-,TRBV29-1,many,TRBJ2-6,TGCAGCGTAAGTGACAGGAACTCTGGGGCCAACGTCCTGACTTTC,CSVSDRNSGANVLTF